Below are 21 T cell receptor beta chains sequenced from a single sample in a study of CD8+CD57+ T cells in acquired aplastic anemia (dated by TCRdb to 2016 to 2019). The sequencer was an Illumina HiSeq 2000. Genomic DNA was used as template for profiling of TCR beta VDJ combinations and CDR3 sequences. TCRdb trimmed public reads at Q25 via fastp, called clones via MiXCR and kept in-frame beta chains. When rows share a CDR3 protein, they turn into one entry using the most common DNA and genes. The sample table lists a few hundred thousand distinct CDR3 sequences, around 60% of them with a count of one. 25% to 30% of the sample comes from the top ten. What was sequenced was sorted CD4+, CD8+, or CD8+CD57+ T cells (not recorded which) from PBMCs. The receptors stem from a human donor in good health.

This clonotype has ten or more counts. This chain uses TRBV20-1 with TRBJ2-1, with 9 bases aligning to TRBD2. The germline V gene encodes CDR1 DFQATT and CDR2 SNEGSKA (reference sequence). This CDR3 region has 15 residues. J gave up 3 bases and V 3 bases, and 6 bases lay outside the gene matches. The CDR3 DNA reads TGCAGTGCTAGCACTCTAGCGGGGAACTACAATGAGCAGTTCTTC. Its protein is CSASTLAGNYNEQFF.

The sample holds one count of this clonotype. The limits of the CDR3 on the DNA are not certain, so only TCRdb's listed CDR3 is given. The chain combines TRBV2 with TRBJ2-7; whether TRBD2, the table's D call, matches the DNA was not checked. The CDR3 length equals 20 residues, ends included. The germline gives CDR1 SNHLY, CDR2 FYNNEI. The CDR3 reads CASSFYICSARIAGSYEQYF.

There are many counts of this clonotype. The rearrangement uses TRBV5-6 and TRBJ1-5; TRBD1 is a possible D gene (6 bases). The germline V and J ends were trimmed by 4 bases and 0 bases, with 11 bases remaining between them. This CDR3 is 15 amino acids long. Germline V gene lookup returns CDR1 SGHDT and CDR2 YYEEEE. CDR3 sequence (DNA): TGTGCCAGCAGCCTGTGGACAGATAGCAATCAGCCCCAGCATTTT. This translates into CASSLWTDSNQPQHF.

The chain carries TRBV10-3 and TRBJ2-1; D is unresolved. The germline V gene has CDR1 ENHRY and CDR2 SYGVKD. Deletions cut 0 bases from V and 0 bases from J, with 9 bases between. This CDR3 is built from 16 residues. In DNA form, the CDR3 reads TGTGCCATCAGTGAGTCGATAGGAAGCTCCTACAATGAGCAGTTCTTC. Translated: CAISESIGSSYNEQFF.

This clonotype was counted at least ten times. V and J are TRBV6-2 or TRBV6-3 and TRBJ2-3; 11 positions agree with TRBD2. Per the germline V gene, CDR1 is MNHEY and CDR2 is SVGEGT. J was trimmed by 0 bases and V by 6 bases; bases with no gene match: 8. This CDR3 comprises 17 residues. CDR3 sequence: CASSPGLAATSTDTQYF. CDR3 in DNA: TGTGCCAGCAGCCCGGGACTAGCGGCAACTAGCACAGATACGCAGTATTTT.

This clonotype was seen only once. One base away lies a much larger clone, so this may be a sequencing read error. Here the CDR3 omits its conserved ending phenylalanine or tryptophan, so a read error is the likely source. The CDR3 region is CASSLGWDTTDTQYS. For the CDR3, the DNA is TGTGCCAGCAGTTTAGGTTGGGACACCACAGATACGCAGTATTCT. This chain uses TRBV12-3 or TRBV12-4 with TRBJ2-3; perhaps TRBD1 as D (6 bases). The CDR3 loop spans 15 amino acids. The germline V and J ends were trimmed by 1 base and 2 bases, with 10 bases remaining between them.

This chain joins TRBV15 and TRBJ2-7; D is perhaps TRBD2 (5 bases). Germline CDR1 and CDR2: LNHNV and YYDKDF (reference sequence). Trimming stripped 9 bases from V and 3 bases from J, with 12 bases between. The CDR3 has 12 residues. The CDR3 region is CATEATSYEQYF. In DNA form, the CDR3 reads TGTGCCACGGAGGCTACTAGCTACGAGCAGTACTTC.

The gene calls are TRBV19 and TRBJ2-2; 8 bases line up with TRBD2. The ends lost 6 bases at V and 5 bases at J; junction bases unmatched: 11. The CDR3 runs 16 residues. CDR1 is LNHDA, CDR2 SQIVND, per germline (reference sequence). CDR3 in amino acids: CASSLTAGGGTGELFF. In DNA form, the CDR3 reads TGTGCCAGTAGCCTCACCGCGGGGGGCGGAACCGGGGAGCTGTTTTTT. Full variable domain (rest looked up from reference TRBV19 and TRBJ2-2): DGGITQSPKYLFRKEGQNVTLSCEQNLNHDAMYWYRQDPGQGLRLIYYSQIVNDFQKGDIAEGYSVSREKKESFPLTVTSAQKNPTAFYLCASSLTAGGGTGELFFGEGSRLTVL.

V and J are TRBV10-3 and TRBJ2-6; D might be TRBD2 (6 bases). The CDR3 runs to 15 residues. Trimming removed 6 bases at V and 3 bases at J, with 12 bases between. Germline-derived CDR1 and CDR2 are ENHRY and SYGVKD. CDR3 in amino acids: CAISPSGVGANVLTF. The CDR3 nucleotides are TGTGCCATCAGCCCCTCGGGGGTTGGGGCCAACGTCCTGACTTTC.

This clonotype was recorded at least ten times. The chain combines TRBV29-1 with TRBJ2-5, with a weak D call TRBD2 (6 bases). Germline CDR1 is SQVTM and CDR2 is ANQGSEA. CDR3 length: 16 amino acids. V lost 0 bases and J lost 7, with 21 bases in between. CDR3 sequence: CSVEDAEVGLEGTQYF. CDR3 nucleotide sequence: TGCAGCGTTGAAGATGCCGAGGTGGGACTTGAGGGGACCCAGTACTTC.

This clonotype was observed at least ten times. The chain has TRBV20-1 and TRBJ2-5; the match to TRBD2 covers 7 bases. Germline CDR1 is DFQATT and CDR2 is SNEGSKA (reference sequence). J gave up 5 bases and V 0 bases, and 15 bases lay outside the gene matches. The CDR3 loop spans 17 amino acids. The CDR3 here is CSARDGEGQSLGETQYF. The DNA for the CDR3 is TGCAGTGCTAGAGATGGGGAGGGGCAGTCGCTCGGGGAGACCCAGTACTTC.

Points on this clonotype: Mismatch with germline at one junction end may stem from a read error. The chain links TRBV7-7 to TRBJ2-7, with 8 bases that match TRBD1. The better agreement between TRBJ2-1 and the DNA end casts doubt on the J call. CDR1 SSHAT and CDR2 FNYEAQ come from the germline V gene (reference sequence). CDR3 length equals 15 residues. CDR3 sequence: CASSQDRANYNEQFF. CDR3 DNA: TGTGCTAGCAGTCAGGACAGGGCGAACTACAATGAGCAGTTCTTC.

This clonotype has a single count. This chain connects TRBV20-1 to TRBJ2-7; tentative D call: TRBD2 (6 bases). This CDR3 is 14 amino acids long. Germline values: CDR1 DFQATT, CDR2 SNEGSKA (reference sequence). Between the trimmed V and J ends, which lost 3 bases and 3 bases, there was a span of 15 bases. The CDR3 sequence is CSARGTGENYEQYF. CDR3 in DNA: TGCAGTGCTAGGGGGACTGGCGAAAACTACGAGCAGTACTTC.

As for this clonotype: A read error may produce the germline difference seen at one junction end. CDR3: CASNGPRTGTQYF. For the CDR3, the DNA is TGCGCCAGCAACGGACCCCGCACAGGTACGCAGTATTTT. The rearrangement uses TRBV5-1 and TRBJ2-3; a possible D gene is TRBD1 (5 bases). Germline values: CDR1 SGHRS, CDR2 YFSETQ. This CDR3 has 13 amino acids.

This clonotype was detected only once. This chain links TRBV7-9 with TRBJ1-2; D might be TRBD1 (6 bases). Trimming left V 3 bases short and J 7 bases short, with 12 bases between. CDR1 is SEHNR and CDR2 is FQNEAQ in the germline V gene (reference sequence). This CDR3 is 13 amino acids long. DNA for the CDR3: TGTGCCAGCAGCTTCGGGGGGGCAGCTGGCTACACCTTC. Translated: CASSFGGAAGYTF.

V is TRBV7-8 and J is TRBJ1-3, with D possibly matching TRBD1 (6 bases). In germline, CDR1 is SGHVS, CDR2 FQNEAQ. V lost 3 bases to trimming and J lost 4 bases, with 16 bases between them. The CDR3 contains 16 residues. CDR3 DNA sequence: TGTGCCAGCAGCTTGAGTAGGAGGGGGTCAGGAAACACCATATATTTT. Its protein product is CASSLSRRGSGNTIYF.

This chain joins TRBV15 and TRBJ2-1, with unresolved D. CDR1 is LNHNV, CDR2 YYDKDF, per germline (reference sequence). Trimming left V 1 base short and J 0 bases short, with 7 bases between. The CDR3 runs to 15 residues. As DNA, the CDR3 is TGTGCCACCAGCAGAGCAGCTAACTCCTACAATGAGCAGTTCTTC. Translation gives CATSRAANSYNEQFF.

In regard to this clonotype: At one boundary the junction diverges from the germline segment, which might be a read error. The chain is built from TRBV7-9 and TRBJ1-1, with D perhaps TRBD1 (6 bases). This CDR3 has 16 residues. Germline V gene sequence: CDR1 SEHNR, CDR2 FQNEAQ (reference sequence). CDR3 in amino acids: CASSQGEVAGGNEAFF. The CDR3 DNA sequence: TGCGCCAGCAGCCAAGGGGAAGTAGCGGGGGGCAATGAAGCTTTCTTT.

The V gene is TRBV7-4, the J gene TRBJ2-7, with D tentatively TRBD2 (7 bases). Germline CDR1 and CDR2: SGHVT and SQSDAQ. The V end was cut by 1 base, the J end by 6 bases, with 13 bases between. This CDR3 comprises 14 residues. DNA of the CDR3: TGTGCCAGCAGCTTAGTGGGAGGGGGGGGCGAGCAGTACTTC. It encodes CASSLVGGGGEQYF.

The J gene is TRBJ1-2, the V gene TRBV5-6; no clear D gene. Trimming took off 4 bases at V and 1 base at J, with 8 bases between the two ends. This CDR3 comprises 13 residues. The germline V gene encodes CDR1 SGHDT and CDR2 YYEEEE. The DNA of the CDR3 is TGTGCCAGCAGCAACTGGCATAACTATGGCTACACCTTC. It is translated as CASSNWHNYGYTF.

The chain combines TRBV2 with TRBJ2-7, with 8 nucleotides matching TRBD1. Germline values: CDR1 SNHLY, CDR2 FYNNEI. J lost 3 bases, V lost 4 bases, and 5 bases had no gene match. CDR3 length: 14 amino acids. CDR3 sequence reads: CASSVTGGIYEQYF. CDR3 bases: TGTGCCAGCAGTGTAACAGGGGGTATCTACGAGCAGTACTTC.